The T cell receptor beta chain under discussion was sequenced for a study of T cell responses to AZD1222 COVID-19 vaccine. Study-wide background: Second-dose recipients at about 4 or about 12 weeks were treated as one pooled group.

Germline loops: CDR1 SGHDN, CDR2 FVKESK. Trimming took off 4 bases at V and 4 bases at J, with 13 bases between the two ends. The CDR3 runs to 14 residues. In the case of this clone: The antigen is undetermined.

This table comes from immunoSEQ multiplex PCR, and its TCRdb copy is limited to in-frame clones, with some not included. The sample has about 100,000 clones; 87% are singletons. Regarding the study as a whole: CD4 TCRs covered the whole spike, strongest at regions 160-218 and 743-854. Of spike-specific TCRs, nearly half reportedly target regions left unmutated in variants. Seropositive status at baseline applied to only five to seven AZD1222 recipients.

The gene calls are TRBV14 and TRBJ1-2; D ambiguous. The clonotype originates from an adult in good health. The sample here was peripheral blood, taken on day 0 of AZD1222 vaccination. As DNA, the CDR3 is TGTGCCAGCAGCCTCTCAGAGGGCGGCTATGGCTACACCTTC. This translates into CASSLSEGGYGYTF.